These T cell receptor beta chains were read from a single sample in a study of CD8+CD57+ T cells in acquired aplastic anemia. TCRdb analysed the reads with MiXCR anew, one entry per CDR3 protein. The table shows fewer than 250,000 distinct CDR3 sequences, with roughly half occurring only once. Specimen: sorted CD4+, CD8+, or CD8+CD57+ T cells (not recorded which) from PBMCs. Receptors were obtained from a human donor with aplastic anemia. Both conserved end residues are part of each CDR3. D genes are given only for firm matches. Rows give clone size only sometimes, using once, few, many, or a class for an expanded clone.

V,D,J,size,DNA,CDR3
TRBV29-1,TRBD1,TRBJ2-2,-,TGCAGCGTTGAGGGGACAGCCACCGGGGAGCTGTTTTTT,CSVEGTATGELFF
TRBV15,-,TRBJ2-1,many,TGTGCCACCAGCAGAGGAACCCGACAGTACAATGAGCAGTTCTTC,CATSRGTRQYNEQFF
TRBV15,TRBD1,TRBJ2-2,-,TGTGCCACCAGCAGAGAGGCAGGGGGCAGTAGGGCCGGGGAGCTGTTTTTT,CATSREAGGSRAGELFF
TRBV6-4,-,TRBJ2-4,-,TGTGCCTGCAGTGATGGTCCCAAAAACATTCAGTACTTC,CACSDGPKNIQYF
TRBV28,-,TRBJ1-6,few,TGTGCCAGCCGGTGGGGGGCGAGCTCCTATAATTCACCCCTCCACTTT,CASRWGASSYNSPLHF
TRBV11-1,TRBD1,TRBJ1-1,-,TGTGCCAGCAGCTCCCACGACAGACAGGGGGCAGTCACTGAAGCTTTCTTT,CASSSHDRQGAVTEAFF
TRBV12-3/TRBV12-4,-,TRBJ1-1,many,TGTGCCAGCAGTTTAGAGAGGGGAGGGACTGAAGCTTTCTTT,CASSLERGGTEAFF
TRBV10-1,-,TRBJ2-7,-,TGCGCCAGCAGTGATGGCGAGCCTCGGGAGTACTACTACGAGCAGTACTTC,CASSDGEPREYYYEQYF
TRBV29-1,-,TRBJ2-1,-,TGCAGCGTCGCGGGGACTGGCTCCTACAATGAGCAGTTCTTC,CSVAGTGSYNEQFF
TRBV9,TRBD1,TRBJ2-1,-,TGTGCCAGCAGCGTAACAGGGGAGAGCTCCTACAATGAGCAGTTCTTC,CASSVTGESSYNEQFF
TRBV7-8,TRBD2,TRBJ2-7,-,TGTGCCAGCAGCTTAGAGCGGGGGGCTCTGAACGAGCAGTACTTC,CASSLERGALNEQYF
TRBV7-2,-,TRBJ2-2,-,TGTGCAAGCAGCTTAGGGGACAACATCGGGGAGCTGTTTTTT,CASSLGDNIGELFF
TRBV27,-,TRBJ1-5,many,TGTGCCAGCAGTTCGTCTCAGGGACAGCCCCAGCATTTT,CASSSSQGQPQHF
TRBV9,TRBD2,TRBJ2-3,many,TGTGCCAGCAGCGTAGTTGGTAGCGGGAGCTTCAGAGATACGCAGTATTTT,CASSVVGSGSFRDTQYF
TRBV24-1,TRBD2,TRBJ2-3,-,TGTGCCACCAGTGATTTGACTAGCGGGGTAAGCACAGATACGCAGTATTTT,CATSDLTSGVSTDTQYF
TRBV7-9,-,TRBJ2-5,many,TGTGCCAGCAGCTTACGCCATGGCATCGATGAGACCCAGTACTTC,CASSLRHGIDETQYF
TRBV29-1,-,TRBJ2-2,-,TGCAGCGTAGAGGGAGGCGGGGAGCTGTTTTTT,CSVEGGGELFF
TRBV24-1,TRBD1,TRBJ2-5,many,TGTGCCACCAGTGACCGCGGACAGGGATCCCGGATCGTGCAAGAGACCCAGTACTTC,CATSDRGQGSRIVQETQYF
TRBV7-6,-,TRBJ1-6,-,TGTGCCAGCAGCTTAGGCAGCGAAAATTCACCCCTCCACTTT,CASSLGSENSPLHF
TRBV7-9,-,TRBJ1-2,-,TGTGCCAGCAGCGTAGACAGTGAAGGCTACACCTTC,CASSVDSEGYTF